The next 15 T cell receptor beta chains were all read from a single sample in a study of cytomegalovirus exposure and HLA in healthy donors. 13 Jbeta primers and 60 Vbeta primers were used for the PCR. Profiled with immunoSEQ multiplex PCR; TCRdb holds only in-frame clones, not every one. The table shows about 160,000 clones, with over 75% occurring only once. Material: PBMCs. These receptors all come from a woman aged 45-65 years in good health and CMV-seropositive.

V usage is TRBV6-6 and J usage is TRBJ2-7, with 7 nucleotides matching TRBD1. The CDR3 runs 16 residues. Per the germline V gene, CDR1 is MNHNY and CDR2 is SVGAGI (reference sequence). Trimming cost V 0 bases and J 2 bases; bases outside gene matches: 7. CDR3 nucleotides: TGTGCCAGCAGTTACTCCCCTCGGGACAGACCCTACGAGCAGTACTTC. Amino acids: CASSYSPRDRPYEQYF.

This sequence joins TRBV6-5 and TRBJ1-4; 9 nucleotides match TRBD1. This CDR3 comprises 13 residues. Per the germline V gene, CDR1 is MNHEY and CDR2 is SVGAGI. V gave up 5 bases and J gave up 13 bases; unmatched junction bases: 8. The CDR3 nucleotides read TGTGCCAGCAGTCCCTGGGACAGGGTCCCACTGTTTTTT. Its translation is CASSPWDRVPLFF.

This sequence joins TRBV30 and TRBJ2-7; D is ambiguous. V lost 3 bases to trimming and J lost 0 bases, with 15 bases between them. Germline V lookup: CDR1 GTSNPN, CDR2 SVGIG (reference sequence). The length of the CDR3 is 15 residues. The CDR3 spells CAWRLRRTDSYEQYF. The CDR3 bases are TGTGCCTGGAGATTGAGAAGAACAGACTCCTACGAGCAGTACTTC.

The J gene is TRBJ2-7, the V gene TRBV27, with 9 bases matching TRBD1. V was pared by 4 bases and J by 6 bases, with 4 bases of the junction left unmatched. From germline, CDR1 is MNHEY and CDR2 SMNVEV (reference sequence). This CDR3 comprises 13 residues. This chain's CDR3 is CASSSGDRVEQYF. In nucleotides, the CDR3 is TGTGCCAGCAGTTCTGGGGACAGGGTCGAGCAGTACTTC.

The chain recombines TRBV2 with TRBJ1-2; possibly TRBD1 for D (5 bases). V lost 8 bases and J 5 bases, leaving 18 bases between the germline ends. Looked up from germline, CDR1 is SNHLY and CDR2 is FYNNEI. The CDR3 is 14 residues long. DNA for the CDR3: TGTGCCAGCGGGCTTGGGCAGGGAGGGTATGGCTACACCTTC. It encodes CASGLGQGGYGYTF. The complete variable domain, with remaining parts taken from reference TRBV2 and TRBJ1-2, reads EPEVTQTPSHQVTQMGQEVILRCVPISNHLYFYWYRQILGQKVEFLVSFYNNEISEKSEIFDDQFSVERPDGSNFTLKIRSTKLEDSAMYFCASGLGQGGYGYTFGSGTRLTVV.

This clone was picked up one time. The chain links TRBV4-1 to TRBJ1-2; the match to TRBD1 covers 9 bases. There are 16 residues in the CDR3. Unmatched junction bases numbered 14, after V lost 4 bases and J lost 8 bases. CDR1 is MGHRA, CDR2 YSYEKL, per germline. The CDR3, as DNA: TGCGCCAGCAGCCGAGGGGAGACAGGGGGTCTTGGCGGCTACACCTTC. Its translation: CASSRGETGGLGGYTF.

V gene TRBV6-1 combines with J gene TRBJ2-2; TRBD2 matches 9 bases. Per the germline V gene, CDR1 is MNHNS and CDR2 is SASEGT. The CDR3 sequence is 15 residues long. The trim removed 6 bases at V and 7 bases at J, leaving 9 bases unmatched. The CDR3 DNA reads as TGTGCCAGCAGAGGTAGCGGGAGTTTGGGCGGGGAGCTGTTTTTT. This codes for CASRGSGSLGGELFF.

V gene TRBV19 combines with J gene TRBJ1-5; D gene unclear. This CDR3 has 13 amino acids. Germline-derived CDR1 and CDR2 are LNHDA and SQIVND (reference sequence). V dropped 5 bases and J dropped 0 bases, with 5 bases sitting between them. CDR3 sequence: CASSSVSNQPQHF. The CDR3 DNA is TGTGCCAGTAGTTCCGTTAGCAATCAGCCCCAGCATTTT.

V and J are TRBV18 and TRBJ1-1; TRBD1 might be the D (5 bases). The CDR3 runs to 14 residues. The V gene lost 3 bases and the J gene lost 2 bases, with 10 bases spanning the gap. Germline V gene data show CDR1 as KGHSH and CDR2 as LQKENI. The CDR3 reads CASSPGLINTEAFF. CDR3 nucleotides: TGTGCCAGCTCACCGGGACTCATAAACACTGAAGCTTTCTTT.

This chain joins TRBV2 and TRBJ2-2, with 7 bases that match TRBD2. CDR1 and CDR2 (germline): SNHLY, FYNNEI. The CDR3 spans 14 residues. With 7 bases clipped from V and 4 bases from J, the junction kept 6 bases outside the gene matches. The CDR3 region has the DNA TGTGCCAGCACGCGGGAGCTTAGCACCGGGGAGCTGTTTTTT. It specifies CASTRELSTGELFF.

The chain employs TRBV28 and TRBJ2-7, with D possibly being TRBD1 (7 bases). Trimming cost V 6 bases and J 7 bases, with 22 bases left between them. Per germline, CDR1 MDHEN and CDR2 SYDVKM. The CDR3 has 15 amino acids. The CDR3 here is CASRPPGAGGWEQYF. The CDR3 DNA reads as TGTGCCAGCAGACCCCCGGGGGCAGGGGGGTGGGAGCAGTACTTC.

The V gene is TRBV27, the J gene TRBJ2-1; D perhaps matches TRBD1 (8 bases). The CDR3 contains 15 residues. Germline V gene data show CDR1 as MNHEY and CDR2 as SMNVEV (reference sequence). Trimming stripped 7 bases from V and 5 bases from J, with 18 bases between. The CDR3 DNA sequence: TGTGCCAGCACGAGACGAACAGGGGGGGACAATGAGCAGTTCTTC. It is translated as CASTRRTGGDNEQFF.

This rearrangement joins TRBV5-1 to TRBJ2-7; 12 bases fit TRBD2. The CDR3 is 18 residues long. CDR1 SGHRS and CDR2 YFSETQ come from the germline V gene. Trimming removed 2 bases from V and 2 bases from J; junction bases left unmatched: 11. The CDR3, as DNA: TGCGCCAGCAGCTTTGGGACTAGCGGGTCACTGATCCCCTACGAGCAGTACTTC. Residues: CASSFGTSGSLIPYEQYF.

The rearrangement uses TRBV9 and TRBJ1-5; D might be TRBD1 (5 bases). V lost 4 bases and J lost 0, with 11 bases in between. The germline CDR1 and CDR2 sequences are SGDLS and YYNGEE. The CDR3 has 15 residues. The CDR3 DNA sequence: TGTGCCAGCAGCCCTGACAGTTATAGCAATCAGCCCCAGCATTTT. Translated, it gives CASSPDSYSNQPQHF.

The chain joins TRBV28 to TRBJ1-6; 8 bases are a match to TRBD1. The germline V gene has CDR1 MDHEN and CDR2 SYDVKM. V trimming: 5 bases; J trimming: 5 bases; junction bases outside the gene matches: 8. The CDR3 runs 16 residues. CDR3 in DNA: TGTGCCAGCAGTAAAGACAGGGGACGGGATAATTCACCCCTCCACTTT. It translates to CASSKDRGRDNSPLHF.